The T cell receptor beta chain described here comes from a study of T-cell memory formation after mild COVID-19. Study information: There were largely donor-specific TCR clusters.

This clonotype was seen a handful of times. What it binds is not known. The CDR3 has 11 residues. Germline loops: CDR1 KGHSH, CDR2 LQKENI. Trimming removed 8 bases from V and 6 bases from J, with 10 bases in between. Amplification by 5'RACE using constant-segment primers produced TCR alpha and TCR beta cDNA libraries that carried sample barcodes and UMIs. One entry per CDR3 protein results from TCRdb running MiXCR on the 5' RACE reads. The data hold over 350,000 distinct CDR3 sequences, with approximately 16% observed a single time. Study results and caveats: Contracting clones localized mainly to CM and EM when CD4+ and mainly to EMRA when CD8+.

The receptor was derived from a man younger than 30 who had mild COVID-19 (a few samples of this study predate the infection). Cell type and time point are not known. The V and J genes are TRBV18 and TRBJ1-1; no firm D call. The source material was PBMCs or a T cell subset sorted from them (not recorded which). The CDR3 DNA sequence: TGTGCCAGCACAGCTAGCGCTGAAGCTTTCTTT. Its translation is CASTASAEAFF. Full variable domain (outside the CDR3, taken from reference TRBV18 and TRBJ1-1): NAGVMQNPRHLVRRRGQEARLRCSPMKGHSHVYWYRQLPEEGLKFMVYLQKENIIDESGMPKERFSAEFPKEGPSILRIQQVVRGDSAAYFCASTASAEAFFGQGTRLTVV.